The clone carrying this T cell receptor (beta chain) was seen only once. Antigen specificity is unknown. The second PCR ran roughly 6 to 11 cycles with a sample-barcoded 5' primer and J-beta primers. TCRdb recomputed calls from the 5' RACE reads with MiXCR, one row per CDR3 protein. The table has roughly 800,000 distinct CDR3 sequences, nearly 60% seen once. This record belongs to a study of blood T cells in healthy people across ages. Whole-study findings and limits: With unsorted PBMCs, a conclusive comparison of naive versus antigen-experienced cells was not possible.

Per germline, CDR1 SGDLS and CDR2 YYNGEE. This CDR3 is 17 amino acids long. Isolation recovered at least 6.5 million PBMCs from every sample. Sequencing was performed on blood. The J gene is TRBJ2-1, the V gene TRBV9; 9 nucleotides line up with TRBD1. The assigned J gene may be wrong: the sequence end matches TRBJ2-7 better. This TCR derives from a man aged 25-40 years in good health. The CDR3 coding sequence is TGTGCCAGCAGCCTTACAGGGGGCGACGGAGTCTACAATGAGCAGTACTTC. Residues: CASSLTGGDGVYNEQYF.